This T cell receptor beta chain came from a study of blood T cell repertoires in COVID-19 (dated by TCRdb to between 2020 and 2021). For context, the study as a whole: The collaborator samples originated in the United States, Italy and Spain and spanned the acute and convalescent phases of COVID-19. The material from the prospective study consisted of cDNA or gDNA derived from T cells, B-cell-depleted T cells, or PBMCs. The repertoires were made available in a free public database intended to serve as a resource for research on the immune response to SARS-CoV-2. Where available, HLA class I and class II types were obtained from metadata supplied by the sample provider rather than from assay-based typing. Deeply sampled blood TCRbeta repertoires from subjects exposed to, actively infected with, or recovered from COVID-19 were included in the dataset. The samples were drawn from the first 160 participants of the ongoing ImmuneRACE study and from more than 1,000 subjects provided by 6 global collaborators. A de-identified subject ID, COVID-19 status, age in years and sex were almost always included in the sample metadata.

What the study reported, not specific to this receptor: The amount of clinical and demographic metadata varied by source and participant and was provided uncurated.

The collaborating institutions used their own protocols to collect whole blood in K2EDTA tubes. For TCRbeta analysis, collaborators shipped samples in one of three forms: frozen whole blood, isolated PBMCs, or DNA extracted from either of those sample types. The CDR3 sequence holds 18 residues, the cysteine and phenylalanine included. Here the CDR3 DNA is all that survives: 54 bases in frame from base 1. The germline V gene (reference sequence) yields MNHEY for CDR1 and SMNVEV for CDR2. Relative to germline, V is missing 1 base and J is missing 1 base, with 7 bases of the junction outside any gene match. TCRbeta CDR3 regions were amplified from genomic DNA using the immunoSEQ Assay, a bias-controlled multiplex PCR. The source study handled its data this way. The number of nucleated cells in each sample was estimated from the amplification of reference gene primers within the assay. To quantify the absolute abundance of each unique TCRbeta CDR3 rearrangement, sequence reads were collapsed and filtered. For each sample, productive Simpson clonality was calculated by taking the square root of Simpson's diversity index across productive rearrangements. TCRdb carries this immuneACCESS record with in-frame sequences only. Its versions omit some clonotypes, under half of them owing to an unresolved V gene in the studies checked, with the rest unexplained. V, J and clone size are those of that table, while D and trimming were read from the DNA. The sample includes 90,000 to 150,000 clones, with roughly three quarters observed a single time. Around 4.1% of the sample rests with the top ten.

A word on this clone: The antigen it recognizes is unknown. No quality values exist for individual bases; no much larger clone is one base distant.

This receptor was taken from a woman older than 75 with acute or convalescent COVID-19. The receptor chain draws on TRBV27 and TRBJ2-3; TRBD2 agrees with 11 junctional bases. Sample: peripheral blood. The DNA sequence is TGTGCCAGCAGTTTATTACTCCTAGCGGGAGGTGGCACAGATACGCAGTATTTT. Its protein reads: CASSLLLLAGGGTDTQYF.